This entry lists 11 T cell receptor beta chains sequenced from one sample in a study of PD-1 blockade in classical Hodgkin lymphoma. Only in-frame clones appear in the TCRdb table, and some are missing; sequencing was by immunoSEQ multiplex PCR. The table records under 75,000 clones, around 90% of them present only once. Every single patient, without exception, relapsed after autologous stem cell transplantation, and brentuximab vedotin exposure varied. The sample consisted of peripheral blood mononuclear cells (PBMCs), taken before the second cycle of nivolumab. These receptors came from a human donor with classical Hodgkin lymphoma.

The table lists this clone with a count of one. The CDR3: CASSFRQPVYEQYF. The CDR3 DNA sequence: TGTGCCAGCAGTTTCCGACAGCCCGTGTACGAGCAGTACTTC. This chain uses TRBV27 with TRBJ2-7; a weak D match, TRBD1 (5 bases). CDR3 length: 14 residues. The V end was cut by 3 bases, the J end by 4 bases, with 13 bases between. Germline V gives CDR1 MNHEY, CDR2 SMNVEV (reference sequence).

This chain uses TRBV14 with TRBJ2-1; D is unclear. Germline CDR1 SGHDN, CDR2 FVKESK. The V gene lost 1 base and the J gene lost 0 bases, with 13 bases spanning the gap. This CDR3 has 17 amino acids. The CDR3 coding sequence is TGTGCCAGCAGCCAAGGAGTTGGGTGGTACTCCTACAATGAGCAGTTCTTC. Amino acid sequence: CASSQGVGWYSYNEQFF.

The rearrangement uses TRBV19 and TRBJ1-2; D unclear. This CDR3 spans 12 amino acids. Per germline, CDR1 LNHDA and CDR2 SQIVND (reference sequence). The V and J ends lost 3 bases and 8 bases respectively, with 10 bases between them. CDR3 amino acids: CASSIRGNGYTF. CDR3 DNA: TGTGCCAGTAGTATCCGGGGAAACGGCTACACCTTC.

This clone was detected only once. The CDR3 DNA is TGCGCCAGCAGCCCGGGACAGAATAGCAATCAGCCCCAGCATTTT. It codes for CASSPGQNSNQPQHF. This sequence joins TRBV5-1 and TRBJ1-5; 7 nucleotides agree with TRBD1. CDR1 SGHRS and CDR2 YFSETQ come from the germline V gene. The J segment lost 0 bases and the V segment lost 4 bases, leaving 4 bases of the junction unmatched. This CDR3 is 15 amino acids long.

The chain uses TRBV5-1 and TRBJ2-5; 7 bases are shared with TRBD2. CDR3 length equals 14 residues. CDR1 SGHRS and CDR2 YFSETQ come from the germline V gene. V shed 3 bases, J shed 2 bases, and the junction held 4 bases outside the gene matches. Written as DNA, the CDR3 is TGCGCCAGCAGCTACGGGGGACTACAAGAGACCCAGTACTTC. Its translation: CASSYGGLQETQYF. Full variable domain (rest looked up from reference TRBV5-1 and TRBJ2-5): KAGVTQTPRYLIKTRGQQVTLSCSPISGHRSVSWYQQTPGQGLQFLFEYFSETQRNKGNFPGRFSGRQFSNSRSEMNVSTLELGDSALYLCASSYGGLQETQYFGPGTRLLVL.

V and J are TRBV27 and TRBJ1-2; TRBD1 matches 8 bases. The CDR3 covers 16 residues. Germline V gene sequence: CDR1 MNHEY, CDR2 SMNVEV (reference sequence). Trimming at V came to 6 bases and at J to 0 bases, leaving 9 bases not matched to a gene. The CDR3 here is CASRMLGQGSNYGYTF. The CDR3 bases are TGTGCCAGCAGGATGCTAGGACAGGGATCTAACTATGGCTACACCTTC.

The chain has TRBV5-1 and TRBJ1-1; a weak D match, TRBD1 (5 bases). Germline values: CDR1 SGHRS, CDR2 YFSETQ. With 3 bases removed from V and 0 bases from J, the gap between germline ends came to 12 bases. The CDR3 sequence is 15 residues long. The chain's CDR3 is CASSSPGPLNTEAFF. CDR3 in DNA: TGCGCCAGCAGCTCCCCGGGACCACTGAACACTGAAGCTTTCTTT.

A single count supports this clone. CDR3 in amino acids: CASSSTPGRTYSPLHF. The CDR3 DNA follows: TGTGCCAGCAGCTCCACTCCGGGACGGACATATTCACCCCTCCACTTT. The rearrangement joins TRBV7-8 to TRBJ1-6; possible D gene TRBD1, 5 bases. The CDR3 length is 16 residues. V lost 4 bases, J lost 8 bases, and 18 bases lay in between. The germline gives CDR1 SGHVS, CDR2 FQNEAQ.

V is TRBV7-2 and J is TRBJ2-2; D is perhaps TRBD1 (5 bases). Germline lookup yields CDR1 SGHTA and CDR2 FQGNSA. Trimming took off 2 bases at V and 5 bases at J, with 12 bases between the two ends. CDR3 length equals 15 residues. The CDR3 nucleotides are TGTGCCAGCAGCTTACAGGGTTGGTGGACCGGGGAGCTGTTTTTT. Residues: CASSLQGWWTGELFF.

The V call is TRBV6-5, the J call TRBJ2-3; possible D gene TRBD1, 8 bases. This CDR3 comprises 14 residues. The V gene's germline CDR1 is MNHEY and CDR2 SVGAGI. V shed 7 bases and J shed 5 bases, with 16 bases lying between them. CDR3 protein: CASKQTGGVDTQYF. CDR3 coding DNA: TGTGCCAGCAAACAAACAGGGGGGGTAGATACGCAGTATTTT.

The chain joins TRBV7-9 to TRBJ1-2; maybe TRBD1 (5 bases). Germline CDR1 reads SEHNR; CDR2 reads FQNEAQ (reference sequence). The CDR3 spans 13 residues. V was pared by 1 base and J by 6 bases, with 9 bases between. The CDR3: CASSLDGADGYTF. Written as DNA, the CDR3 is TGTGCCAGCAGCTTAGATGGGGCTGATGGCTACACCTTC.